Listed here are 3 T cell receptor beta chains from one sample, sequenced in a study of identical twins. TCRdb itself ran the 5' RACE reads through MiXCR, one entry per CDR3 protein. This repertoire shows approximately 250,000 distinct CDR3 sequences, 5.5% to 7.5% found once; its top ten account for less than 15%. The sample was also reused in another study, on T cells expressing NK-cell markers.

Sequencing input: CD8+ T cells sorted from blood. These TCRs come from a woman aged 18-35 years in good health.

Ten or more counts support this clonotype. This chain joins TRBV5-1 and TRBJ2-2; maybe TRBD2 (5 bases). Trimming took off 0 bases at V and 5 bases at J, with 8 bases between the two ends. There are 14 residues in the CDR3. Per the germline V gene, CDR1 is SGHRS and CDR2 is YFSETQ. The CDR3 DNA follows: TGCGCCAGCAGCTTGGGGACGGGGACCGGGGAGCTGTTTTTT. Translated: CASSLGTGTGELFF.

This clonotype was detected many times. This chain joins TRBV10-3 and TRBJ1-1; 10 bases agree with TRBD1. V was clipped by 5 bases and J by 0 bases; unmatched bases: 3. Looked up from germline, CDR1 is ENHRY and CDR2 is SYGVKD. The CDR3 is made up of 15 amino acids. CDR3 in amino acids: CAISPGQGMNTEAFF. The CDR3 DNA follows: TGTGCCATCAGTCCGGGACAGGGGATGAACACTGAAGCTTTCTTT.

This clonotype was recorded at least ten times. The chain employs TRBV25-1 and TRBJ2-7; TRBD1 might be the D (6 bases). Between the trimmed V and J ends, which lost 3 bases and 0 bases, there was a span of 15 bases. Germline V gene lookup returns CDR1 MGHDK and CDR2 SYGVNS. The CDR3 is made up of 16 amino acids. The CDR3 DNA reads TGTGCCAGCAGTGAGGGCCCAGGGGTCCGCTCCTACGAGCAGTACTTC. The encoded protein is CASSEGPGVRSYEQYF.